The clone carrying this T cell receptor beta chain has only one observation. How the authors handled the data: Counts of nucleated cells, estimated from reference gene primer amplification, were obtained. The assay was immunoSEQ multiplex PCR, and TCRdb's table has in-frame clones only and misses some. That table is the source of V, J and clone size, and D and trimming were worked out from the DNA. The sample lists around 94,000 clones, 70% to 90% seen once, with about 2.9% in the top ten. The germline V gene encodes CDR1 SGHTA and CDR2 FQGNSA. The CDR3 consists of 15 residues. The V and J ends lost 5 bases and 5 bases respectively, with 13 bases between them. The entry originates in a study of blood T cell repertoires in COVID-19. Study-wide context: Material from acute and convalescent COVID-19 was sourced from the United States, Italy and Spain. Sources were T cells, B-cell-depleted T cells, or PBMCs; the material itself was cDNA or gDNA.

The specimen was peripheral blood. This chain uses TRBV7-2 with TRBJ1-6; possibly TRBD1 for D (5 bases). The sequence was collected from a man over 45 with active or convalescent COVID-19. The CDR3 is CASSVGTGDNSPLHF. The CDR3 DNA follows: TGTGCCAGCAGCGTGGGGACGGGGGATAATTCACCCCTCCACTTT. Supplemented by reference TRBV7-2 and TRBJ1-6, the full variable domain reads GAGVSQSPSNKVTEKGKDVELRCDPISGHTALYWYRQSLGQGLEFLIYFQGNSAPDKSGLPSDRFSAERTGGSVSTLTIQRTQQEDSAVYLCASSVGTGDNSPLHFGNGTRLTVT.